This is a list of T cell receptor beta chains from one sample in a study of cytotoxic CD8 clonotypes in ibrutinib-treated CLL. TCRdb's table, derived via immunoSEQ multiplex PCR, lists solely in-frame clones and lacks some. The profile shows under 300,000 clones, under 75% of them singletons. The sequencing used PBMCs, collected after 24 months of ibrutinib treatment. All receptors derive from a human donor with chronic lymphocytic leukemia. Each CDR3 is given with its conserved first and last residue. A D gene is named only where the DNA matches it firmly. Expanded clones are given a class, and other clones once, few, many or no size at all.

>TRBD1|TRBJ2-2|TRBV14|NA
TGTGCCAGCAGCCAAGAAGGGACAGGGGTTTACACCGGGGAGCTGTTTTTT
CASSQEGTGVYTGELFF
>NA|TRBJ1-2|TRBV5-1|NA
TGCGCCAGCAGCTCGGGAAAGGGGGTTGTTTCGTCTGGCTACACCTTC
CASSSGKGVVSSGYTF
>TRBD1|TRBJ2-3|TRBV6-5|NA
TGTGCCAGCAGTCGCACAGGGGCCACAGATACGCAGTATTTT
CASSRTGATDTQYF
>NA|TRBJ2-7|TRBV13|NA
TGTGCCAGCAGCTTACTCGGTGAGCAGTACTTC
CASSLLGEQYF
>NA|TRBJ2-5|TRBV28|NA
TGTGCCAGCAGTTTAGGTAGGCAAGAGACCCAGTACTTC
CASSLGRQETQYF
>NA|TRBJ2-7|TRBV6-1|once
TGTGCCAGCAGTGAAGAGGTAGGAGGCAGCCGATCCTACGAGCAGTACTTC
CASSEEVGGSRSYEQYF
>NA|TRBJ1-2|TRBV28|few
TGTGCCAGCAGCCCCCCTGGACAAAACTATGGCTACACCTTC
CASSPPGQNYGYTF
>NA|TRBJ2-3|TRBV29-1|NA
TGCAGCGCCTGGCCTTGGGTCGCAGATACGCAGTATTTT
CSAWPWVADTQYF
>TRBD1|TRBJ1-4|TRBV4-1|NA
TGCGCCAGCAGCCAAGCCGACAGGGGAGCTAATGAAAAACTGTTTTTT
CASSQADRGANEKLFF
>NA|TRBJ1-3|TRBV29-1|NA
TGCAGCGTTGCATTAGGGGCGGCTGGAAACACCATATATTTT
CSVALGAAGNTIYF
>NA|TRBJ1-4|TRBV4-3|NA
TGCGCCAGCAGCCAAGAGGGTACAACTAATGAAAAACTGTTTTTT
CASSQEGTTNEKLFF
>TRBD1|TRBJ1-3|TRBV9|NA
TGTGCCAGCAGCGGACGAACAGGGGAAGGAAACACCATATATTTT
CASSGRTGEGNTIYF
>NA|TRBJ2-3|TRBV7-7|NA
TGTGCTAGCAGCCCCGGGCGCGAAGATACGCAGTATTTT
CASSPGREDTQYF
>NA|TRBJ2-3|TRBV7-2|NA
TGTGCCAGCAGCTTGGGGGATTACACAGATACGCAGTATTTT
CASSLGDYTDTQYF
>NA|TRBJ1-5|TRBV30|NA
TGTGCCTGGAGTAGAACGGCGGGCAATCAGCCCCAGCATTTT
CAWSRTAGNQPQHF
>TRBD2|TRBJ2-1|TRBV7-9|NA
TGTGCCAGCAGCGGATCCGGGACTAGCGGGAGCTCCTACAATGAGCAGTTCTTC
CASSGSGTSGSSYNEQFF
>NA|TRBJ2-1|TRBV10-3|NA
TGTGCCATCAGTGAGGGGCCTACAGTGGGGCATGAGCAGTTCTTC
CAISEGPTVGHEQFF
>NA|TRBJ2-5|TRBV6-5|NA
TGTGCCAGCAGTTACGGGACTGCGAAAGAGACCCAGTACTTC
CASSYGTAKETQYF
>TRBD2|TRBJ2-1|TRBV7-2|NA
TGTGCCAGCAGCGTAACCCAATCAGGACTAGCGGTATACAATGAGCAGTTCTTC
CASSVTQSGLAVYNEQFF
>TRBD2|TRBJ2-1|TRBV5-6|NA
TGTGCCAGCAGCCCGAGTGCGGGAGGGTATCAGGTCGGGGAGCAGTTCTTC
CASSPSAGGYQVGEQFF
>NA|TRBJ2-6|TRBV2|NA
TGTGCCAGCAGTGAGGCTCCCACCGGCTCTGGGGCCAACGTCCTGACTTTC
CASSEAPTGSGANVLTF
>TRBD1|TRBJ2-7|TRBV5-6|NA
TGTGCCAGCAGCCCCTCACTTCCGGGACAGTTGAGCGGCTCCTACGAGCAGTACTTC
CASSPSLPGQLSGSYEQYF
>NA|TRBJ2-7|TRBV7-3|NA
TGTGCCAGCAGCTTAAGTCCAGGGAGACACGAGCAGTACTTC
CASSLSPGRHEQYF
>TRBD1|TRBJ2-6|TRBV15|NA
TGTGCCACCAGCAGAGGACAGGGAGCGGTATCTGGGGCCAACGTCCTGACTTTC
CATSRGQGAVSGANVLTF
>NA|TRBJ2-5|TRBV10-2|NA
TGCGCCAGCAGTTACGGAGTCCAAGAGACCCAGTACTTC
CASSYGVQETQYF
>NA|TRBJ2-6|TRBV28|NA
TGTGCCAGCAGTATTACACTGGGGGCCAACGTCCTGACTTTC
CASSITLGANVLTF
>TRBD2|TRBJ2-7|TRBV7-9|NA
TGTGCCAGCAGAAATACGGCTAGCGGGATCTACGAGCAGTACTTC
CASRNTASGIYEQYF
>TRBD1|TRBJ2-7|TRBV27|NA
TGTGCCAGCAGTTTATTCCAGACAGGGGGTAGGGAGCAGTACTTC
CASSLFQTGGREQYF
>NA|TRBJ2-5|TRBV29-1|NA
TGCAGCGCTGCCCTTGACAAGACCCAGTACTTC
CSAALDKTQYF
>NA|TRBJ2-3|TRBV6-6|NA
TGTGCCAGCAGTGGGACCACAAATACGCAGTATTTT
CASSGTTNTQYF
>TRBD1|TRBJ2-5|TRBV28|NA
TGTGCCAGCAGTTCTTTAAGGGACAGGGGGATCCGGGAGACCCAGTACTTC
CASSSLRDRGIRETQYF
>NA|TRBJ1-1|TRBV29-1|NA
TGCAGCGTTGTTCAACCTGGTGCCAAAGCTTTCTTT
CSVVQPGAKAFF
>TRBD1|TRBJ1-2|TRBV6-6|NA
TGTGCCAGCAGTTACTCTGGACAGGGGCTGGACTATGGCTACACCTTC
CASSYSGQGLDYGYTF
>NA|TRBJ2-1|TRBV7-7|NA
TGTGCTAGCAGCCAAGGGGGCGGGGGTAATGAGCAGTTCTTC
CASSQGGGGNEQFF
>NA|TRBJ2-3|TRBV11-1|NA
TGTGCCAGCGGATGGTTGGCAGATACGCAGTATTTT
CASGWLADTQYF
>TRBD2|TRBJ2-5|TRBV11-2|NA
TGTGCCAGCAGCCGCGGGACTAGCGGACAAGAGACCCAGTACTTC
CASSRGTSGQETQYF
>NA|TRBJ1-5|TRBV6-5|NA
TGTGCCAGCAGTTCCATCGGGCAGCCCCAGCATTTT
CASSSIGQPQHF
>NA|TRBJ1-1|TRBV28|NA
TGTGCCAGCAGTAGGTCAACTTCGGGACTGTGGAACACTGAAGCTTTCTTT
CASSRSTSGLWNTEAFF
>TRBD2|TRBJ2-5|TRBV19|NA
TGTGCCAGTACCTTTCGTGGGACTAGCGAACAAGAGACCCAGTACTTC
CASTFRGTSEQETQYF
>NA|TRBJ1-1|TRBV7-8|NA
TGTGCCAGCAGCATAAGAATCCAGACAATGAACACTGAAGCTTTCTTT
CASSIRIQTMNTEAFF
>TRBD2|TRBJ2-5|TRBV13|NA
TGTGCCAGCAGCTTAGGCCCTAGCGGGAGTGAGACCCAGTACTTC
CASSLGPSGSETQYF
>TRBD2|TRBJ2-2|TRBV30|NA
TGTGCCTGGACTCCCGGGACTAGCGGGAGCACCGGGGAGCTGTTTTTT
CAWTPGTSGSTGELFF
>TRBD2|TRBJ2-5|TRBV30|NA
TGTGCCGCGGGGGATGAGACCCAGTACTTC
CAAGDETQYF
>TRBD2|TRBJ2-3|TRBV10-3|NA
TGTGCCATCGGGGAGGGCGATACGCAGTATTTT
CAIGEGDTQYF
>NA|TRBJ1-2|TRBV7-9|once
TGTGCCAGCAGCTCGGACACTGTCCTCACTGGCTACACCTTC
CASSSDTVLTGYTF
>NA|TRBJ1-1|TRBV19|few
TGTGCCAGTAGCGCAGGGGTAGAGACTGAAGCTTTCTTT
CASSAGVETEAFF
>NA|TRBJ2-3|TRBV6-1|NA
TGTGCCAGCAGGCAAACAGGGGATACGCAGTATTTT
CASRQTGDTQYF
>NA|TRBJ2-7|TRBV28|NA
TGTGCCAGCAGTCACGCAATGGCAGGACCCTCCTACGAGCAGTACTTC
CASSHAMAGPSYEQYF
>NA|TRBJ2-3|TRBV6-5|NA
TGTGCCAGCAGGAATGAGGGACATTTATCAGATACGCAGTATTTT
CASRNEGHLSDTQYF
>NA|TRBJ2-7|TRBV7-6|NA
TGTGCCAGCAGCCCTCTGACAGGACCCGAGCAGTACTTC
CASSPLTGPEQYF
>NA|TRBJ2-2|TRBV30|NA
TGTGCCTGGAGGGATACAGGGAGTCTCGGGGAGCTGTTTTTT
CAWRDTGSLGELFF
>TRBD2|TRBJ2-7|TRBV6-5|NA
TGTGCCAGCAGTACCAGACTAGCGGGCACCTACGAGCAGTACTTC
CASSTRLAGTYEQYF
>NA|TRBJ1-5|TRBV12-5|NA
TGTGCTAGTGCCCAGGGTTTGAGCAATCAGCCCCAGCATTTT
CASAQGLSNQPQHF
>TRBD2|TRBJ2-5|TRBV11-2|NA
TGTGCCAGCAGTCAACCGGGACTAGCGGGAGAGACCCAGTACTTC
CASSQPGLAGETQYF
>NA|TRBJ1-2|TRBV19|NA
TGTGCCAGTAGTCCTCAGGGGAGTAACTATGGCTACACCTTC
CASSPQGSNYGYTF
>TRBD1|TRBJ1-5|TRBV9|NA
TGTGCCAGCAGCGTAGATGAGGGGGCTGGCCAGCCCCAGCATTTT
CASSVDEGAGQPQHF
>NA|TRBJ1-3|TRBV7-9|NA
TGTGCCAGCAGCCCGACCCCCAGGGACGGACACTCTGGAAACACCATATATTTT
CASSPTPRDGHSGNTIYF
>NA|TRBJ1-5|TRBV28|NA
TGTGCCAGCAGCCCGGGTGGGCCCCAGCATTTT
CASSPGGPQHF
>NA|TRBJ2-2|TRBV7-6|NA
TGTGCCAGCAGCCAACTGCGTGGGACCGGGGAGCTGTTTTTT
CASSQLRGTGELFF
>TRBD1|TRBJ1-5|TRBV18|NA
TGTGCCAGCTCGCCCGCAACAGGGGCGGTCTCGGCCCAGCATTTT
CASSPATGAVSAQHF